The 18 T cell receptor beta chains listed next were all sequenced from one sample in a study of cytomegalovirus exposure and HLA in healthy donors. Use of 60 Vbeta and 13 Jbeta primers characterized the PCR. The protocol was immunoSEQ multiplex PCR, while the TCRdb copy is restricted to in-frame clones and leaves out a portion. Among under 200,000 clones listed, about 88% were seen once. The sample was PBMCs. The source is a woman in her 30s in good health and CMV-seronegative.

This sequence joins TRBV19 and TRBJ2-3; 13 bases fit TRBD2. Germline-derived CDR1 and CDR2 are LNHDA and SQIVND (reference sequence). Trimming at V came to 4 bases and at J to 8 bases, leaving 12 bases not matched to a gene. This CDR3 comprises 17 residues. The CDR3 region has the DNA TGTGCCAGTAGTACTTCTTACGGACTAGCGGGAGTAGTTACGCAGTATTTT. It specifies CASSTSYGLAGVVTQYF.

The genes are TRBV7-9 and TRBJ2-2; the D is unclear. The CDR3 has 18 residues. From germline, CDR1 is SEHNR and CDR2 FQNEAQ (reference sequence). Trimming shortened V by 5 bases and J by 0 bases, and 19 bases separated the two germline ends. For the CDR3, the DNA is TGTGCCAGCAGCCCGCAGATGCCGACACCGTCGAACACCGGGGAGCTGTTTTTT. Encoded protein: CASSPQMPTPSNTGELFF.

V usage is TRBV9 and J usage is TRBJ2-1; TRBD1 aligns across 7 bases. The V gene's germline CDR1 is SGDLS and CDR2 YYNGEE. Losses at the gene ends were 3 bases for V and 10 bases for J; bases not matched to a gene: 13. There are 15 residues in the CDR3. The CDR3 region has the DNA TGTGCCAGCAGCGAATCCGGGACAGCGGTTAGGGAGCAGTTCTTC. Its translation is CASSESGTAVREQFF.

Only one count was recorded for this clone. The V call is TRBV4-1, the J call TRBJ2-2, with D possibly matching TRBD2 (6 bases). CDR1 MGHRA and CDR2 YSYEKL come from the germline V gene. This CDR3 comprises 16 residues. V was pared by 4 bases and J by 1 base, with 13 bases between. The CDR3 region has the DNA TGCGCCAGCAGCCCACAAGGGCGGGGGAACACCGGGGAGCTGTTTTTT. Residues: CASSPQGRGNTGELFF.

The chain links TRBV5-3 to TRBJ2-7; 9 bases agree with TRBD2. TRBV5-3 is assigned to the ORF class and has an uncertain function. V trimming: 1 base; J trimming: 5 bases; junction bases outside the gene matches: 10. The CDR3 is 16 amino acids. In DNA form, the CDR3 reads TGTGCCAGAAGCTTGTATGCTAGCGGGGACTACGACGAGCAGTACTTC. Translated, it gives CARSLYASGDYDEQYF.

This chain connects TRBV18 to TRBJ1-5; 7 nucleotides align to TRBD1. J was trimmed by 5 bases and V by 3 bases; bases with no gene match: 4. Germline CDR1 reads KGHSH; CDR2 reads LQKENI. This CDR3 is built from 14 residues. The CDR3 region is CASSPGRGDQPQHF. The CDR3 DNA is TGTGCCAGCTCACCGGGCAGGGGGGATCAGCCCCAGCATTTT.

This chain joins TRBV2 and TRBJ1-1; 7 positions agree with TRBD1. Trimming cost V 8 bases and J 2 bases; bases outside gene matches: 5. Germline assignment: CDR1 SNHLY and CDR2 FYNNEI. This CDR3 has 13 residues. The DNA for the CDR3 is TGTGCCAGCCGGTACAGGGGAAACACTGAAGCTTTCTTT. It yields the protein CASRYRGNTEAFF.

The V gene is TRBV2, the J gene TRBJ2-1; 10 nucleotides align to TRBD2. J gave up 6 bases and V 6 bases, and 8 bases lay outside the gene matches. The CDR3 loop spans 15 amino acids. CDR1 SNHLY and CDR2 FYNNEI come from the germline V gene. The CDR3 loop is CASSLQRGGGNEQFF. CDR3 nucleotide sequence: TGTGCCAGCAGCCTCCAGCGGGGGGGCGGCAATGAGCAGTTCTTC. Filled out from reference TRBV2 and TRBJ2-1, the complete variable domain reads EPEVTQTPSHQVTQMGQEVILRCVPISNHLYFYWYRQILGQKVEFLVSFYNNEISEKSEIFDDQFSVERPDGSNFTLKIRSTKLEDSAMYFCASSLQRGGGNEQFFGPGTRLTVL.

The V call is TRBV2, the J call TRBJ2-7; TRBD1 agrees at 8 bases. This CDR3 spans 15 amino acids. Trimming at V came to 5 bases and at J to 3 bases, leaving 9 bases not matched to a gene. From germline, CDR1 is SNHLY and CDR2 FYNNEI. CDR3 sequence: CASSLDRDKGYEQYF. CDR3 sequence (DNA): TGTGCCAGCAGTCTGGACAGGGATAAGGGCTACGAGCAGTACTTC.

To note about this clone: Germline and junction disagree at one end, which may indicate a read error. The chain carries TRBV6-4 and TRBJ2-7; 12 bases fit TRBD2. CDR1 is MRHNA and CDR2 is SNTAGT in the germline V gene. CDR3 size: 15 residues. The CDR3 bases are TGTGCCAGCAGTGAGACTAGCGGGAGCTCCTACGAGCAGTGCTTC. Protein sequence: CASSETSGSSYEQCF.

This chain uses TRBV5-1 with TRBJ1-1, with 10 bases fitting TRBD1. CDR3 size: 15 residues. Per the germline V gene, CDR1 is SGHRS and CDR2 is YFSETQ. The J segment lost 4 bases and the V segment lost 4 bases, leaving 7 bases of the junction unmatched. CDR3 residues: CASSTQTGGGTEAFF. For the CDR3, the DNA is TGCGCCAGCAGCACCCAGACAGGGGGCGGCACTGAAGCTTTCTTT.

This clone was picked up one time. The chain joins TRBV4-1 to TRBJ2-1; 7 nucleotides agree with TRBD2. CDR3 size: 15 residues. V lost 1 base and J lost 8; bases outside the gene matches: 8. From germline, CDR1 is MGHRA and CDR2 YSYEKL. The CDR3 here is CASSQASGGRYEQFF. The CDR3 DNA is TGCGCCAGCAGCCAAGCTAGCGGAGGAAGGTATGAGCAGTTCTTC.

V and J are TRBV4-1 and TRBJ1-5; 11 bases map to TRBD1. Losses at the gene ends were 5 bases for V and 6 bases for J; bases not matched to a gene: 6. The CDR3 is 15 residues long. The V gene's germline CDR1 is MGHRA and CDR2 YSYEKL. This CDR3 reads CASSLGQGAGQPQHF. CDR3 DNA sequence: TGCGCCAGCAGCTTAGGACAGGGGGCAGGTCAGCCCCAGCATTTT.

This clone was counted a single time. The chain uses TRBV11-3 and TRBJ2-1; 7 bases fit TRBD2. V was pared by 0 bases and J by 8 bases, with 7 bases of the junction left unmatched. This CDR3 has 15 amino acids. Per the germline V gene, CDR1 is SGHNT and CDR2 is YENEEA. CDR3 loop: CASSLEGGRVHEQFF. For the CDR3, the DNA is TGTGCCAGCAGCTTAGAAGGTGGGAGGGTCCATGAGCAGTTCTTC. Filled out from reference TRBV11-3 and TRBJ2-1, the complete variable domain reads EAGVVQSPRYKIIEKKQPVAFWCNPISGHNTLYWYLQNLGQGPELLIRYENEEAVDDSQLPKDRFSAERLKGVDSTLKIQPAELGDSAVYLCASSLEGGRVHEQFFGPGTRLTVL.

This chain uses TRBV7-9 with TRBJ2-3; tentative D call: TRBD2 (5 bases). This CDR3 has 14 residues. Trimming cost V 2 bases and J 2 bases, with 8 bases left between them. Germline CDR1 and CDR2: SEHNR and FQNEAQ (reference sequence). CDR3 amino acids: CASSLLAHTDTQYF. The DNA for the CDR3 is TGTGCCAGCAGCTTACTAGCCCACACAGATACGCAGTATTTT.

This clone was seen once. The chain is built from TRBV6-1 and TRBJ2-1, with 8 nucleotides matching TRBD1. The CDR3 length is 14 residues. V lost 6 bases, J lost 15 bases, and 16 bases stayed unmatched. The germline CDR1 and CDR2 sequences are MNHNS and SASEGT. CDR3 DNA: TGTGCCAGCAGGACCGGGACAGGACATAAATCAACGTTCTTC. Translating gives CASRTGTGHKSTFF.

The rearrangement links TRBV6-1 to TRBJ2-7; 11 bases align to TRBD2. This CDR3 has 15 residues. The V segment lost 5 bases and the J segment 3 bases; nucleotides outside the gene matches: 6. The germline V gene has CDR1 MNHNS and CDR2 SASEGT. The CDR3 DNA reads TGTGCCAGCAGTCAACTAGCGGGAGTTCGCTACGAGCAGTACTTC. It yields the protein CASSQLAGVRYEQYF.

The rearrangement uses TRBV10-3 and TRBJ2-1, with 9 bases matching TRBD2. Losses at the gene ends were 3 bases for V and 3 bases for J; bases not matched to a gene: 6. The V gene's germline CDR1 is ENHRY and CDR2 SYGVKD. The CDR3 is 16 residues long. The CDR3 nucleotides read TGTGCCATCAGTGATAGCGGGAGCGGCGTCTACAATGAGCAGTTCTTC. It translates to CAISDSGSGVYNEQFF.